These T cell receptor beta chains were read from a single sample in a study of blood T cell repertoires in COVID-19. TCRdb keeps only in-frame clones here, not all; method: immunoSEQ multiplex PCR. In the table there are fewer than 110,000 clones, more than 70% of which are singletons. The sequenced sample was peripheral blood. The receptors were sampled from a woman aged 25 to 39 with acute or convalescent COVID-19. CDR3s include the opening cysteine and the closing phenylalanine or tryptophan. The D gene is left open where the match is weak. Some rows have no size entry. The others give once, few or many, or a class for an expanded clone.

-	TRBV6-6	TRBJ1-5	-	CASSYPGEYNQPQHF	TGTGCCAGCAGTTACCCCGGGGAATATAATCAGCCCCAGCATTTT
-	TRBV2	TRBJ2-7	-	CASGVGGSYEQYF	TGTGCCAGCGGTGTGGGGGGCTCCTACGAGCAGTACTTC
-	TRBV9	TRBJ1-1	-	CASSVTIENTEAFF	TGTGCCAGCAGCGTAACTATCGAGAACACTGAAGCTTTCTTT
-	TRBV4-1	TRBJ1-1	-	CASSQESSLAEAFF	TGCGCCAGCAGCCAAGAATCCTCCCTTGCCGAGGCTTTCTTT
TRBD1	TRBV5-1	TRBJ1-5	-	CASSLDGTGSNQPQHF	TGCGCCAGCAGCTTGGACGGGACAGGCAGCAATCAGCCCCAGCATTTT
TRBD1	TRBV19	TRBJ1-5	once	CASAGTGDSNQPQHF	TGTGCCAGCGCCGGGACAGGGGATAGCAATCAGCCCCAGCATTTT
-	TRBV19	TRBJ1-5	-	CASSIGGTDQPQHF	TGTGCCAGTAGTATAGGGGGCACCGATCAGCCCCAGCATTTT
TRBD1	TRBV6-6	TRBJ1-5	-	CASSYSGTGNNQPQHF	TGTGCCAGCAGTTACTCCGGGACAGGGAACAATCAGCCCCAGCATTTT
-	TRBV7-9	TRBJ1-5	-	CASSLSGNQPQHF	TGTGCCAGCAGCTTATCTGGCAATCAGCCCCAGCATTTT
TRBD1	TRBV19	TRBJ2-7	once	CASSIYRDRDYEQYF	TGTGCCAGTAGTATTTACCGGGACAGGGACTACGAGCAGTACTTC
TRBD2	TRBV11-3	TRBJ2-7	-	CASSLVHPDPSGGYEQYF	TGTGCCAGCAGCTTAGTACACCCGGACCCTAGCGGGGGGTACGAGCAGTACTTC
TRBD1	TRBV27	TRBJ1-1	-	CASSPTLGTGPNTEAFF	TGTGCCAGCAGTCCTACTCTAGGGACAGGGCCGAACACTGAAGCTTTCTTT
TRBD1	TRBV19	TRBJ1-2	-	CASSMGQAGNYGYTF	TGTGCCAGTAGTATGGGACAGGCGGGAAACTATGGCTACACCTTC
-	TRBV27	TRBJ1-6	-	CASSLSTGYNSPLHF	TGTGCCAGCAGTTTATCGACGGGTTATAATTCACCCCTCCACTTT
-	TRBV25-1	TRBJ2-1	-	CASSDRGSSEQFF	TGTGCCAGCAGTGACAGGGGTTCCAGTGAGCAGTTCTTC
TRBD2	TRBV6-1	TRBJ2-1	-	CASSEIRGGATPQFF	TGTGCCAGCAGTGAAATCCGGGGGGGGGCGACCCCTCAGTTCTTC
TRBD1	TRBV2	TRBJ1-5	-	CASRGGQLNQPQHF	TGTGCCAGCAGGGGGGGACAGCTCAATCAGCCCCAGCATTTT
TRBD1	TRBV9	TRBJ1-1	-	CASSPTGTGEAFF	TGTGCCAGCAGCCCCACCGGGACAGGGGAAGCTTTCTTT
TRBD1	TRBV10-1	TRBJ2-3	-	CASSEAGGATDTQYF	TGCGCCAGCAGTGAGGCAGGGGGCGCCACAGATACGCAGTATTTT
-	TRBV11-2	TRBJ1-2	-	CASSLVRLGVGYTF	TGTGCCAGCAGCTTAGTCCGTCTAGGGGTAGGCTACACCTTC
TRBD1	TRBV5-1	TRBJ1-6	-	CASSLTGGRFDSPLHF	TGCGCCAGCAGCCTGACAGGGGGCCGTTTCGATTCACCCCTCCACTTT
TRBD1	TRBV25-1	TRBJ2-3	-	CASSEDREDTQYF	TGTGCCAGCAGTGAAGACAGGGAAGATACGCAGTATTTT
TRBD1	TRBV3-1/TRBV3-2	TRBJ1-4	-	CASSPTGGYEKLFF	TGTGCCAGCAGCCCGACAGGGGGGTATGAAAAACTGTTTTTT
-	TRBV10-1	TRBJ1-4	-	CATIRGVGREKLFF	TGCGCCACCATACGGGGGGTAGGGAGAGAAAAACTGTTTTTT
TRBD1	TRBV11-3	TRBJ1-3	-	CASSPGDSSTTIYF	TGTGCCAGCAGCCCAGGGGACAGCAGCACCACCATATATTTT
TRBD1	TRBV11-2	TRBJ1-6	-	CASSLWVGRDRGDSPLHF	TGTGCCAGCAGCTTATGGGTTGGGAGGGACAGGGGGGATTCACCCCTCCACTTT
-	TRBV12-3/TRBV12-4	TRBJ1-2	-	CASGAGRIYGYTF	TGTGCCAGCGGGGCGGGGCGTATCTATGGCTACACCTTC
-	TRBV7-9	TRBJ2-7	-	CASSLEAGYEQYF	TGTGCCAGCAGCTTAGAGGCGGGTTACGAGCAGTACTTC
TRBD1	TRBV11-3	TRBJ1-4	-	CASSIRQGTNEKLFF	TGTGCCAGCAGCATCCGACAGGGAACTAATGAAAAACTGTTTTTT
-	TRBV9	TRBJ2-3	-	CASSSHKDLDTQYF	TGTGCCAGCAGCTCCCACAAGGACTTAGATACGCAGTATTTT
TRBD1	TRBV19	TRBJ1-1	-	CASRDRGDTEAFF	TGTGCCAGTAGGGACAGGGGTGATACTGAAGCTTTCTTT
TRBD1	TRBV11-2	TRBJ2-7	-	CASSPRTGGTYEQYF	TGTGCCAGCAGCCCCCGGACAGGGGGCACCTACGAGCAGTACTTC
-	TRBV2	TRBJ1-5	-	CASSGQGSHQPQHF	TGTGCCAGCAGTGGTCAGGGGTCCCATCAGCCCCAGCATTTT
-	TRBV6-1	TRBJ2-2	-	CASSEARGSLFF	TGTGCCAGCAGTGAAGCTCGGGGGTCGCTGTTTTTT
TRBD1	TRBV30	TRBJ2-7	-	CAWSGTGGREQYF	TGTGCCTGGAGTGGGACAGGGGGACGGGAGCAGTACTTC
-	TRBV5-1	TRBJ2-2	once	CASSRGTVNTGELFF	TGCGCCAGCAGCAGGGGGACGGTGAACACCGGGGAGCTGTTTTTT
-	TRBV5-1	TRBJ1-1	once	CASSSDRLNTEAFF	TGCGCCAGCAGCTCAGACAGGTTGAACACTGAAGCTTTCTTT
TRBD1	TRBV29-1	TRBJ1-3	-	CSVIDRDSGNTIYF	TGCAGCGTCATCGACAGGGATTCTGGAAACACCATATATTTT
-	TRBV18	TRBJ1-2	once	CASSPSQAANYGYTF	TGTGCCAGCTCACCCTCCCAGGCAGCTAACTATGGCTACACCTTC
-	TRBV5-6	TRBJ1-5	-	CASSLLIGPQHF	TGTGCCAGCAGCTTGCTTATCGGGCCCCAGCATTTT
TRBD1	TRBV5-1	TRBJ2-2	-	CASSFQGANTGELFF	TGCGCCAGCAGCTTTCAGGGGGCGAACACCGGGGAGCTGTTTTTT
-	TRBV3-1/TRBV3-2	TRBJ2-2	-	CASSHLNTGELFF	TGTGCCAGCAGCCACTTAAACACCGGGGAGCTGTTTTTT
-	TRBV19	TRBJ1-2	-	CASSHGGGKAVNYGYTF	TGTGCCAGTAGCCACGGTGGCGGGAAGGCCGTTAACTATGGCTACACCTTC
TRBD2	TRBV9	TRBJ2-1	-	CASSARGGGDEQFF	TGTGCCAGCAGTGCGCGGGGGGGAGGCGATGAGCAGTTCTTC
-	TRBV7-2	TRBJ1-4	few	CASSFIPRGDEKLFF	TGTGCCAGCAGTTTCATCCCCCGCGGGGACGAAAAACTGTTTTTT
TRBD1	TRBV11-3	TRBJ1-6	few	CASSIHRPGQGNSPLHF	TGTGCCAGCAGCATACACCGGCCGGGACAGGGTAATTCACCCCTCCACTTT
TRBD1	TRBV5-1	TRBJ1-6	-	CASKQTGGKNSPLHF	TGCGCCAGCAAGCAAACAGGGGGGAAAAATTCACCCCTCCACTTT
TRBD1	TRBV19	TRBJ2-2	-	CATSRQGAPTGELFF	TGTGCCACCAGTAGGCAGGGGGCGCCCACCGGGGAGCTGTTTTTT
TRBD1	TRBV28	TRBJ1-1	once	CASSPFTGGANTEAFF	TGTGCCAGCAGTCCCTTCACAGGGGGCGCGAACACTGAAGCTTTCTTT
-	TRBV19	TRBJ2-3	-	CASDALGRGIGTDTQYF	TGTGCCAGTGATGCCCTGGGCAGGGGAATCGGCACAGATACGCAGTATTTT
-	TRBV11-2	TRBJ1-2	-	CASSLAGTPHGYTF	TGTGCCAGCAGCTTAGCGGGGACACCCCATGGCTACACCTTC
TRBD2	TRBV4-1	TRBJ2-3	-	CASSQRGLEGTDTQYF	TGCGCCAGCAGCCAGAGGGGACTAGAGGGCACAGATACGCAGTATTTT
-	TRBV18	TRBJ2-7	-	CASSPGSYRDSEQYF	TGTGCCAGCTCACCCGGGTCCTACAGGGATAGCGAGCAGTACTTC
-	TRBV6-5	TRBJ1-6	-	CASREWGSPLHF	TGTGCCAGCCGGGAGTGGGGTTCACCCCTCCACTTT
-	TRBV4-1	TRBJ1-1	-	CASSQEVGAVEAFF	TGCGCCAGCAGCCAAGAGGTAGGGGCAGTTGAAGCTTTCTTT
-	TRBV6-6	TRBJ1-5	-	CASSYRSAGANQPQHF	TGTGCCAGCAGTTACCGGTCGGCCGGAGCCAATCAGCCCCAGCATTTT
-	TRBV23-1	TRBJ2-7	-	CASSHGGSTYEQYF	TGCGCCAGCAGTCACGGAGGCAGTACCTACGAGCAGTACTTC